This T cell receptor (beta chain) comes out of a study of regulatory T cells in long-lasting Graves disease. From germline, CDR1 is SQVTM and CDR2 ANQGSEA. This CDR3 spans 13 amino acids. The germline V and J ends were trimmed by 6 bases and 0 bases, with 11 bases remaining between them. CDR3 regions were amplified by Arm-PCR using iRepertoire HTBI primers to build TCR beta libraries. TCRdb reprocessed the multiplex PCR reads via MiXCR and lists one record per CDR3 protein. The sample comprises a few hundred thousand distinct CDR3 sequences, approximately 16% of which are singletons, and 30% rests with the top ten. As to time point: newly diagnosed GD, antithyroid drugs for less than 3 months. Following extraction of RNA from PBMCs, that RNA was used to make the TCR library. This clonotype was observed a handful of times. These data are also associated with another study on T cells in Graves' hyperthyroidism and ophthalmopathy. That study reports: Absent ophthalmopathy progression within 18 months defined stable Graves' hyperthyroidism.

The material sequenced was peripheral blood mononuclear cells (PBMCs), taken at new diagnosis, from a patient treated with antithyroid drugs. The chain couples TRBV29-1 to TRBJ1-1, with no clear D. The TCR was taken from a man aged 40-49 years with Graves disease. CDR3 protein: CSVRDLMNTEAFF. CDR3 nucleotide sequence: TGCAGCGTAAGGGATCTAATGAACACTGAAGCTTTCTTT.